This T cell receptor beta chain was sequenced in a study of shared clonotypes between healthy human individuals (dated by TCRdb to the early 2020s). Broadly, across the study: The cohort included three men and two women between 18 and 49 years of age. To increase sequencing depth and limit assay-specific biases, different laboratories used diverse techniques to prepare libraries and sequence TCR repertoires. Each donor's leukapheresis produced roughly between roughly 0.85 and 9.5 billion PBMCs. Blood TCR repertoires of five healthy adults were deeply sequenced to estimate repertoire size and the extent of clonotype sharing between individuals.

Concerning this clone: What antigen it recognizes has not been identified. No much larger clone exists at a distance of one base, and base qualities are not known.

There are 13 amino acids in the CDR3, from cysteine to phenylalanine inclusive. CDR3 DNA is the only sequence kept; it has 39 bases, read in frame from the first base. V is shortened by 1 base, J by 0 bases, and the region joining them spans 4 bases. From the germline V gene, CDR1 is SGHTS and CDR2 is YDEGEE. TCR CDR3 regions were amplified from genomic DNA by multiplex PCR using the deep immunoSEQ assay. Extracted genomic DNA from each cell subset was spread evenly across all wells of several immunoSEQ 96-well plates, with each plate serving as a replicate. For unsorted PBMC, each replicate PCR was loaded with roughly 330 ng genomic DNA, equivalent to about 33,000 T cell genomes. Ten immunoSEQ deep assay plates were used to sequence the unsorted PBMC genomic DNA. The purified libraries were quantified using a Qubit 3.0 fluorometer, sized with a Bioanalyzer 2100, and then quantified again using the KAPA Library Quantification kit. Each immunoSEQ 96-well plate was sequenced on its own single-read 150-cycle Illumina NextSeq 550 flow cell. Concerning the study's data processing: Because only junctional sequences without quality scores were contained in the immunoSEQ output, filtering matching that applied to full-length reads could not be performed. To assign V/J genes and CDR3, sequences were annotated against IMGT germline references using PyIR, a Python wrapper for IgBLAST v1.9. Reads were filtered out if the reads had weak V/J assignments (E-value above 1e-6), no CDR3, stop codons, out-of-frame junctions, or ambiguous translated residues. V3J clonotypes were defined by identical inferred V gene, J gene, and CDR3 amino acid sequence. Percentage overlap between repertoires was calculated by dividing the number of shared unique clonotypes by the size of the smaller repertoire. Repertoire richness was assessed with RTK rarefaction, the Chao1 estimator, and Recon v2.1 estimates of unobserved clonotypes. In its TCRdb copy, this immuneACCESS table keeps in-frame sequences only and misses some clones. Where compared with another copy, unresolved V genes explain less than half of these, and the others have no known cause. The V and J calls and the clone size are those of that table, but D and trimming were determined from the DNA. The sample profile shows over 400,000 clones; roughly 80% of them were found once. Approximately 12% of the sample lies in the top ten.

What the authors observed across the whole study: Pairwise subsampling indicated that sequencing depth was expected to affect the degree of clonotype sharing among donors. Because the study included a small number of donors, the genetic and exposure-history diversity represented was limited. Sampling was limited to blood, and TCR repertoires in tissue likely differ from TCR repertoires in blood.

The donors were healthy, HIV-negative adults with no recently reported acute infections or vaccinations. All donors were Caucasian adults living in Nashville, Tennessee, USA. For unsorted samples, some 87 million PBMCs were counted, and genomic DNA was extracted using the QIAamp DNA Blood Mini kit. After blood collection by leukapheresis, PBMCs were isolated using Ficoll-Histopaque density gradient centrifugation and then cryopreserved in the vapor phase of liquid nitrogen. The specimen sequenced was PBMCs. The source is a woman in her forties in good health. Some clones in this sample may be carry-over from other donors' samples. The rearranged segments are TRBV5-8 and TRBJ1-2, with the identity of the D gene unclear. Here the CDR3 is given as CASSLTANYGYTF. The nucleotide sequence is TGTGCCAGCAGCTTGACAGCTAACTATGGCTACACCTTC.